The clone carrying this T cell receptor beta chain was seen a single time. Its antigen is still unknown. Germline and junction disagree at one end, which may indicate a read error. The germline V gene encodes CDR1 SGHTA and CDR2 FQGTGA. The CDR3 length is 14 residues. TCRdb analysed the reads with MiXCR anew, one entry per CDR3 protein. The sample holds under 200,000 distinct CDR3 sequences, about 28% seen once. The data derive from a study of T cell repertoires in cytomegalovirus infection. On the study more broadly: CMV infection plus the matching HLA type was flagged by public TCR beta signatures. Points from the study as a whole: HLA-C-restricted TCR beta clonotypes specific for CMV led the ex vivo response.

The sequence came from a human donor in good health (CMV status not recorded). Some clones in this sample may be carry-over from other donors' samples. Sequencing was carried out using PBMCs. The chain employs TRBV7-3 and TRBJ2-1; 8 bases are a match to TRBD2. CDR3 nucleotides: TGTGACAGCAGCTCCGGGACTAGGAAGGGTGAGCAGTTCTTC. As protein: CDSSSGTRKGEQFF.